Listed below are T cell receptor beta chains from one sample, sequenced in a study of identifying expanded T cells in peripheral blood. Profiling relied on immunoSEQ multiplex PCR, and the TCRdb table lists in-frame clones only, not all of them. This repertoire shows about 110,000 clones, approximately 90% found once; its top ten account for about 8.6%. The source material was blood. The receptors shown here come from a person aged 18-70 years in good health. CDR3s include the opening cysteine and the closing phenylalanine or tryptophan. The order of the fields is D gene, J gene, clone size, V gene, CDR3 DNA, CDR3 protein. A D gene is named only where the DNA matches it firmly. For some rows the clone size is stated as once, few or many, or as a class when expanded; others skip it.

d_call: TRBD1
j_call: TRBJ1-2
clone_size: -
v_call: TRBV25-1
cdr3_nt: TGTGCCAGCACCTCCCCGGGACAGAACTATGGCTACACCTTC
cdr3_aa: CASTSPGQNYGYTF

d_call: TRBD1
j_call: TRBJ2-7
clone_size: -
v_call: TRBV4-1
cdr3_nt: TGCGCCAGCAGCCTGACAGGGAGATCCTACGAGCAGTACTTC
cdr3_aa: CASSLTGRSYEQYF

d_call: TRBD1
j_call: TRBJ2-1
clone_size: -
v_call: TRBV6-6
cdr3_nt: TGTGCCAGCAGTTGGCGCCGGGGGACAGGGGTCAATGAGCAGTTCTTC
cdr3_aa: CASSWRRGTGVNEQFF

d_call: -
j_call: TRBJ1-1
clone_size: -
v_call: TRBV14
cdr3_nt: TGTGCCAGCAGCCAAGGTATAGCTCCGAACACTGAAGCTTTCTTT
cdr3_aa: CASSQGIAPNTEAFF

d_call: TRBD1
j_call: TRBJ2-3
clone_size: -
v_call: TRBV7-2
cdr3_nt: TGTGCCAGCACCCCCGACAGGGGGCTTGCAGATACGCAGTATTTT
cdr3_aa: CASTPDRGLADTQYF

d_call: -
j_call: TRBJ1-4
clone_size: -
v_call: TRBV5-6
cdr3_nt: TGTGCCAGCAGCTTGTCCGGGGCGAAGGAAAAACTGTTTTTT
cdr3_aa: CASSLSGAKEKLFF

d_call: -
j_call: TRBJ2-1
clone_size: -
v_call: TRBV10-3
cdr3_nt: TGTGCCATCAGTGAGTCGACGGGAGCGGTTGAGCAGTTCTTC
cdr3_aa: CAISESTGAVEQFF

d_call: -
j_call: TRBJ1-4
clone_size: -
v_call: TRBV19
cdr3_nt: TGTGCCAGTACGGCCACTAATGAAAAACTGTTTTTT
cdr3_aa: CASTATNEKLFF

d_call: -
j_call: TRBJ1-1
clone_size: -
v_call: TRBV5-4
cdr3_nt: TGTGCCAGCAGCTTCAGGATCAAGTCGGACACTGAAGCTTTCTTT
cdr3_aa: CASSFRIKSDTEAFF

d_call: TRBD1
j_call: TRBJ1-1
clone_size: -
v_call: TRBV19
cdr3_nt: TGTGCCAGTAGTCCCCGGACAGGGTTGAACACTGAAGCTTTCTTT
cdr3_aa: CASSPRTGLNTEAFF

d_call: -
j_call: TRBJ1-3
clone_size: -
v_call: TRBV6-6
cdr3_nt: TGTGCCAGCACGACCCTAGGGGAGTACTCTGGAAACACCATATATTTT
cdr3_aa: CASTTLGEYSGNTIYF

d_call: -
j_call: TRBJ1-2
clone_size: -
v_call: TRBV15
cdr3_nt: TGTGCCACCAGCAGAGATCGGCACGGACAGATAAACTATGGCTACACCTTC
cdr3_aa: CATSRDRHGQINYGYTF

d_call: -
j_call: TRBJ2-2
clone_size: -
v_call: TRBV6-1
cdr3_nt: TGTGCCAGCAAGGGACAAGCGAACACCGGGGAGCTGTTTTTT
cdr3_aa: CASKGQANTGELFF

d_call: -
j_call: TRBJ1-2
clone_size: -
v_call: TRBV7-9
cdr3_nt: TGTGCCAGCAGCTTAGGCACTGCTAGTGGCTACACCTTC
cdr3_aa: CASSLGTASGYTF

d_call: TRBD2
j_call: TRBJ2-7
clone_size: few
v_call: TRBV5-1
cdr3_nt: TGCGCCAGCAGTACTAGCGGGAGTGTTACCTACGAGCAGTACTTC
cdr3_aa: CASSTSGSVTYEQYF

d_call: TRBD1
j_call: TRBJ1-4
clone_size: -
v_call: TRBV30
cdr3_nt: TGTGCCTGGAGTCCTCTGGGACAGGGATCTGAAAAACTGTTTTTT
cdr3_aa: CAWSPLGQGSEKLFF

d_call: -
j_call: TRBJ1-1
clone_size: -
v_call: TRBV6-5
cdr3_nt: TGTGCCAGCAGTTATTCCCAGGTCTCTGGCACTGAAGCTTTCTTT
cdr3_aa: CASSYSQVSGTEAFF

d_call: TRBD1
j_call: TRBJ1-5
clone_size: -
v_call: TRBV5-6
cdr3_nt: TGTGCCAGCAGCTTGCGACAGGGTGGCGTCAATCAGCCCCAGCATTTT
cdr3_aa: CASSLRQGGVNQPQHF

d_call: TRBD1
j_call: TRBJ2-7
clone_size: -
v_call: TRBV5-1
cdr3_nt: TGCGCCAGCAGCCCGGTCCCGGGACAGGGTCGGATTTACGAGCAGTACTTC
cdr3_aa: CASSPVPGQGRIYEQYF

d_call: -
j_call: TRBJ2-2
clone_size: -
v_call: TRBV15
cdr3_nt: TGTGCCGACAGCCGGGACGGGAACACCGGGGAGCTGTTTTTT
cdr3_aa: CADSRDGNTGELFF

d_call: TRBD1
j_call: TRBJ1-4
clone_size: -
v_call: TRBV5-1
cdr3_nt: TGCGCCAGCAGCCGGGACAGGGGGCATGAAAAACTGTTTTTT
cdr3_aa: CASSRDRGHEKLFF

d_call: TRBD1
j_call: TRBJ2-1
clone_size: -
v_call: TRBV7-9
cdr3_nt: TGTGCCATACCGGCCAGGGGGAAGGATGAGCAGTTCTTC
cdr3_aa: CAIPARGKDEQFF

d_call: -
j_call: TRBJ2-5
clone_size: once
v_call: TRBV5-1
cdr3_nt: TGCGCCAGCAGCCAGCGACAGGTCAATGCTGGAGAGACCCAGTACTTC
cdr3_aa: CASSQRQVNAGETQYF

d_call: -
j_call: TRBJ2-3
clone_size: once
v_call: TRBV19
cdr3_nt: TGTGCCAGTAGTATAGACGGGGGACCCATGGCAGATACGCAGTATTTT
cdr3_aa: CASSIDGGPMADTQYF

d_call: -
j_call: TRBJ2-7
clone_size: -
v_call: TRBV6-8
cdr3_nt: TGTGCCCCGCCCCGGGGTAAGTTTTGTGTGGACGAGCAGTACTTC
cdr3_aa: CAPPRGKFCVDEQYF

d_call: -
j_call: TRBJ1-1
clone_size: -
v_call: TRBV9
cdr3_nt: TGTGCCAGCAGCGTAGCTACGGTTGGCGAAGCTTTCTTT
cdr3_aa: CASSVATVGEAFF

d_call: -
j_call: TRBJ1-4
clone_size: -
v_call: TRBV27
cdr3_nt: TGTGCCAGCAGTTTGGGCCAGCCGGGGACTAATGAAAAACTGTTTTTT
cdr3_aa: CASSLGQPGTNEKLFF

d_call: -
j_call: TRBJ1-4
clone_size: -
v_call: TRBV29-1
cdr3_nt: TGCAGCGTTAAAAGGGGAGGTGAAAAACTGTTTTTT
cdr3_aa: CSVKRGGEKLFF

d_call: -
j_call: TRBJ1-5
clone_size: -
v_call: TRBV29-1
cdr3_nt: TGCAGCGTTGCATCGCAGGGAGATCGCAATCAGCCCCAGCATTTT
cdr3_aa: CSVASQGDRNQPQHF

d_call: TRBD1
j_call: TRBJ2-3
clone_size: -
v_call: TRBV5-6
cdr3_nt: TGTGCCAGCAGCTTGGTCCACAGGGGGCAGAAAACGGATACGCAGTATTTT
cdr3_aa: CASSLVHRGQKTDTQYF

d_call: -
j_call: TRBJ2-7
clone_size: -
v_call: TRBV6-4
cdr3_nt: TGTGCCAGCCCACTGGGGGAGCAGTACTTC
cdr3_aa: CASPLGEQYF

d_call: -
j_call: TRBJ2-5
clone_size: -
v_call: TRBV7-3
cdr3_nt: TGTGCCAGCAGCCCGTTGGGTCTCAGGGAGACCCAGTACTTC
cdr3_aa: CASSPLGLRETQYF

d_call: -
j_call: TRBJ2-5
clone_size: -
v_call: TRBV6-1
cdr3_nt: TGTGCCAGCAGTTCCCGACAGATAGGGCAAGAGACCCAGTACTTC
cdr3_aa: CASSSRQIGQETQYF

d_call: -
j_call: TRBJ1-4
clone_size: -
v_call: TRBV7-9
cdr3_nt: TGTGCCAGCAGCCAATCGATCGCGGGTAATGAAAAACTGTTTTTT
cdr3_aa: CASSQSIAGNEKLFF

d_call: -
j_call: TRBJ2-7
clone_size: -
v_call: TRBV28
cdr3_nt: TGTGCCAGCAGTTTGGAGCTCTACGAGCAGTACTTC
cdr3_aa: CASSLELYEQYF

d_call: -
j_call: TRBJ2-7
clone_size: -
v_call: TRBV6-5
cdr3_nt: TGTGCCAGCAGTTACCGTCACAGGGGAGGGTACGAGCAGTACTTC
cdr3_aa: CASSYRHRGGYEQYF

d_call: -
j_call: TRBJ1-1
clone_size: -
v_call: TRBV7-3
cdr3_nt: TGTGCCAGCAGTTCGGGCTTGAACACTGAAGCTTTCTTT
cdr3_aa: CASSSGLNTEAFF

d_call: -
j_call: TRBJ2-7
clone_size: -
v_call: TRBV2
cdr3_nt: TGTGCCAGCAGTGCTCAACGGGACCGCGCCTACGAGCAGTACTTC
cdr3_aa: CASSAQRDRAYEQYF

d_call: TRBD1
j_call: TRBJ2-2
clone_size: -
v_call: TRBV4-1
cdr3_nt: TGCGCCAGCAGCCACCTGACAGGGGGCGAAACCGGGGAGCTGTTTTTT
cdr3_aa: CASSHLTGGETGELFF

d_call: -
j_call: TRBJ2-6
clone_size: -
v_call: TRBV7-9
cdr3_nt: TGTGCCAGCAGCGTTCCGGGACACAGCTCTGGGGCCAACGTCCTGACTTTC
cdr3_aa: CASSVPGHSSGANVLTF

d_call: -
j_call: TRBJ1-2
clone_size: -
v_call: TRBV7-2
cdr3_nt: TGTGCCAGCAGCTCCCTCCGAGGCTGGGGGCGCCACTATGGCTACACCTTC
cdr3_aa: CASSSLRGWGRHYGYTF

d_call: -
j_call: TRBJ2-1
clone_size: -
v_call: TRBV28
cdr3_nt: TGTGCCAGCAGTATCATACGCCATGAGCAGTTCTTC
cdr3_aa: CASSIIRHEQFF

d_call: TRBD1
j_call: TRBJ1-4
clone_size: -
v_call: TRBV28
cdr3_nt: TGTGCCAGCAGTTTCACAACAGGGGCAACTAATGAAAAACTGTTTTTT
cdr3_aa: CASSFTTGATNEKLFF

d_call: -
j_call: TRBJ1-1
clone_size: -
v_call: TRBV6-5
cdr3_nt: TGTGCCAGCAGTTACTCGGCGTCGGCTGAAGCTTTCTTT
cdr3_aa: CASSYSASAEAFF

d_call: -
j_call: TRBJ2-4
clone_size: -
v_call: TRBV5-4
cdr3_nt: TGTGCCAGCAGCTTTTATAAGGGAGGAAACATTCAGTACTTC
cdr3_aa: CASSFYKGGNIQYF

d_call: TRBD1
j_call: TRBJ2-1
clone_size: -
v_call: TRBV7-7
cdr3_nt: TGTGCCAGCAGCGTCGGACAGGGGAATGGTGAGCAGTTCTTC
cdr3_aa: CASSVGQGNGEQFF

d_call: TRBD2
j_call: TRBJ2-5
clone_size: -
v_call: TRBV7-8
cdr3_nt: TGTGCCAGCAGCTCCCCCGTAGGCGGGGGGGCAGAGACCCAGTACTTC
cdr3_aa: CASSSPVGGGAETQYF

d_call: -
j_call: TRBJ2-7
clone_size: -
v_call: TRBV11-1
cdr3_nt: TGTGCCAGCACCTCATTCCGGGACGAGCAGTACTTC
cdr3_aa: CASTSFRDEQYF

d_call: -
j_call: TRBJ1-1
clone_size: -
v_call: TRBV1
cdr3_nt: TGCACCAGCGGTTGGGGGACAGGGGGTACTGAAGCTTTCTTT
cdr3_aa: CTSGWGTGGTEAFF

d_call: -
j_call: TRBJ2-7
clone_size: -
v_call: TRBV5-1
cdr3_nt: TGCGCCAGCAGCTTGGGGGGCCCGTCCTACGAGCAGTACTTC
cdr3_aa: CASSLGGPSYEQYF

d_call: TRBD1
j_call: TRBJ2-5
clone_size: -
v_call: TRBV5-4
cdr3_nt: TGTGCCAGCAGCCTAAGACAGGGAACCACCCAGGGAGAGACCCAGTACTTC
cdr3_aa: CASSLRQGTTQGETQYF